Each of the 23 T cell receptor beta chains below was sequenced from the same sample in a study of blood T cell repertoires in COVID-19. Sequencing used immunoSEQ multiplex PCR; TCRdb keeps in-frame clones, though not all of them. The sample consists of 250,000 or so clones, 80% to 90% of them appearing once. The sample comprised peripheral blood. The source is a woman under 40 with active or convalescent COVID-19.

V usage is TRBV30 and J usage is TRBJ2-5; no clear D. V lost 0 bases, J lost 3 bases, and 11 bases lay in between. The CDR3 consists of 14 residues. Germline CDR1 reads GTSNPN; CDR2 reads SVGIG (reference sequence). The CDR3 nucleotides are TGTGCCTGGAGTGTAGTCGGCGCGGAAGAGACCCAGTACTTC. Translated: CAWSVVGAEETQYF.

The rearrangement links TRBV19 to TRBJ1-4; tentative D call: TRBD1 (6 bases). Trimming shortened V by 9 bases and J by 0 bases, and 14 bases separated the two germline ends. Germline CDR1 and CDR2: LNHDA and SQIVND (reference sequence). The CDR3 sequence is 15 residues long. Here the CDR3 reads CASARGGATNEKLFF. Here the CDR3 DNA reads TGTGCCAGCGCTAGGGGGGGAGCAACTAATGAAAAACTGTTTTTT.

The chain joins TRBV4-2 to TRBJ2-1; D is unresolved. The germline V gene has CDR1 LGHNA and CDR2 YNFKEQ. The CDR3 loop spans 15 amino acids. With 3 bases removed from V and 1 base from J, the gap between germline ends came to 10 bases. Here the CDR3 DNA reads TGTGCCAGCAGCCAGGCCCTAGATTCCTACAATGAGCAGTTCTTC. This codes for CASSQALDSYNEQFF.

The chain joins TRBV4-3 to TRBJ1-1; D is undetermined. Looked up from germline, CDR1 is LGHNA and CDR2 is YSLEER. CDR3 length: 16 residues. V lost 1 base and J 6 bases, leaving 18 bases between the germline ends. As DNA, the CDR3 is TGCGCCAGCAGCCAAGCCCCCCCACACGGGCGGGCTGAAGCTTTCTTT. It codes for CASSQAPPHGRAEAFF.

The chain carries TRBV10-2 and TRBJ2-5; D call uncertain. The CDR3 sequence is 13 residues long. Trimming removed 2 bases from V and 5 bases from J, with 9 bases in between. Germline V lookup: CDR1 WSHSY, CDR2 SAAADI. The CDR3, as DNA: TGCGCCAGCAGTGAGAGTCCGCGCGAGACCCAGTACTTC. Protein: CASSESPRETQYF.

CDR3 DNA: TGTGCCAGCAGTTTTCGTGGCAGGTATAGCAATCAGCCCCAGCATTTT. It is translated as CASSFRGRYSNQPQHF. The rearrangement uses TRBV28 and TRBJ1-5, with unresolved D. The CDR3 loop spans 16 amino acids. Deletions cut 3 bases from V and 0 bases from J, with 12 bases between. Germline CDR1 is MDHEN and CDR2 is SYDVKM.

The CDR3 region has the DNA TGTGCCACCAGCAGAGATCCGCCAGCAGGGGTTAACAATGAGCAGTTCTTC. Protein product: CATSRDPPAGVNNEQFF. The rearrangement uses TRBV15 and TRBJ2-1; possible D gene TRBD1, 6 bases. The germline V and J ends were trimmed by 0 bases and 5 bases, with 17 bases remaining between them. Germline V gene data show CDR1 as LNHNV and CDR2 as YYDKDF (reference sequence). The CDR3 runs to 17 residues.

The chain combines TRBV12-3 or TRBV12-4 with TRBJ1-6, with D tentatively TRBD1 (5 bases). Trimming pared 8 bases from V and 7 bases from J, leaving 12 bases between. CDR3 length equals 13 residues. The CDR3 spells CASGGTGNSPLHF. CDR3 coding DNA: TGTGCCAGCGGCGGGACGGGGAATTCACCCCTCCACTTT.

The CDR3 DNA is TGTGCCAGCCGAACTAGCGGATCGAGCTCCTACAATGAGCAGTTCTTC. This encodes CASRTSGSSSYNEQFF. This sequence joins TRBV27 and TRBJ2-1; 8 bases are shared with TRBD2. Trimming took 8 bases from V and 0 from J; bases not matched to a gene: 9. This CDR3 is built from 16 residues. Per the germline V gene, CDR1 is MNHEY and CDR2 is SMNVEV (reference sequence).

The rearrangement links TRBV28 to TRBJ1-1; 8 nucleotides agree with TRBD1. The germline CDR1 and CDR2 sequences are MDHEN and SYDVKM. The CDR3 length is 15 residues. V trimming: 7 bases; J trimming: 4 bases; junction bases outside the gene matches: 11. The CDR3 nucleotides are TGTGCCAGCAATACCGACAGGGGCGGGACCACTGAAGCTTTCTTT. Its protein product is CASNTDRGGTTEAFF.

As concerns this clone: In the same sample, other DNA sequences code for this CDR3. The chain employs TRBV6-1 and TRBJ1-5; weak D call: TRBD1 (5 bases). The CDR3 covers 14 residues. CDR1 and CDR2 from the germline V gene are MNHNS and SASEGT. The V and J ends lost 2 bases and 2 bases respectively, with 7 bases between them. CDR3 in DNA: TGTGCCAGCAGTGAACAGGGCGGCAATCAGCCCCAGCATTTT. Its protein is CASSEQGGNQPQHF.

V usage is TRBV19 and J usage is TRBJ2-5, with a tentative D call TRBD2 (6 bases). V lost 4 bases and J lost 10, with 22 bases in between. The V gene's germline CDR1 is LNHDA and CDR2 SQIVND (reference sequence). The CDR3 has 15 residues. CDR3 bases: TGTGCCAGTAGTAACGGACTTTCGGGGGAGGAGCGCCAGTACTTC. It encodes CASSNGLSGEERQYF.

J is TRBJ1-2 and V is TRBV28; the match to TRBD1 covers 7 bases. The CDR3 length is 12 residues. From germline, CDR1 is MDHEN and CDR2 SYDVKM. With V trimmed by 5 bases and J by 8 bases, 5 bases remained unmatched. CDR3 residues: CASSPRTGGYTF. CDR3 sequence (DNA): TGTGCCAGCAGTCCAAGGACAGGCGGCTACACCTTC.

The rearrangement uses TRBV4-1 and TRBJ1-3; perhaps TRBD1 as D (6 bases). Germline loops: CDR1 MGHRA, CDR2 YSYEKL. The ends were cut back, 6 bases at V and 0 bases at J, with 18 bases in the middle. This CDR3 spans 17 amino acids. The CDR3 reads CASSLGLDSFSGNTIYF. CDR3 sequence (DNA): TGCGCCAGCAGTCTAGGGCTGGACAGCTTCTCTGGAAACACCATATATTTT.

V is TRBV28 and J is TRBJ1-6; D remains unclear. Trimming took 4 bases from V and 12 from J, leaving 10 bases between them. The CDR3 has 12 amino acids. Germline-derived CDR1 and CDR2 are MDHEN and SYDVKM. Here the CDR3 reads CASSSTYQPLHF. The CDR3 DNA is TGTGCCAGCAGTTCGACTTACCAACCCCTCCACTTT.

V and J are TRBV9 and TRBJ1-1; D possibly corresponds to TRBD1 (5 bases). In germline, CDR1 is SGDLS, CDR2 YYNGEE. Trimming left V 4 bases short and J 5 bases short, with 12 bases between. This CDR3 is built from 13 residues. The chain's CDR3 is CASSPPGRTEAFF. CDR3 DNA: TGTGCCAGCAGCCCCCCAGGGCGTACTGAAGCTTTCTTT.

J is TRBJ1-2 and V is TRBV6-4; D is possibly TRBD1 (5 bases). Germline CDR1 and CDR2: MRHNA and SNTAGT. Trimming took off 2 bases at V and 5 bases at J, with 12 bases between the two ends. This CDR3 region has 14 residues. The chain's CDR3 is CASSDRQLLYGYTF. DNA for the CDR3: TGTGCCAGCAGTGACCGACAGCTTTTATATGGCTACACCTTC.

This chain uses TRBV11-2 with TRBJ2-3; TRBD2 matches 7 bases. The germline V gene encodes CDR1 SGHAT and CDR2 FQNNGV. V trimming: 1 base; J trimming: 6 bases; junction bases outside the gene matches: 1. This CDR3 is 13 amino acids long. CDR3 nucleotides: TGTGCCAGCAGCTTAGTGGGGGGGGATACGCAGTATTTT. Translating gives CASSLVGGDTQYF.

DNA for the CDR3: TGTGCCAGCAGCACGACAGGGTTAAGCAATCAGCCCCAGCATTTT. It encodes CASSTTGLSNQPQHF. The chain has TRBV28 and TRBJ1-5; 7 bases agree with TRBD1. CDR3 length: 15 amino acids. From germline, CDR1 is MDHEN and CDR2 SYDVKM. After removal of 6 bases from V and 1 base from J, the junction contained 6 bases not matched to a gene.

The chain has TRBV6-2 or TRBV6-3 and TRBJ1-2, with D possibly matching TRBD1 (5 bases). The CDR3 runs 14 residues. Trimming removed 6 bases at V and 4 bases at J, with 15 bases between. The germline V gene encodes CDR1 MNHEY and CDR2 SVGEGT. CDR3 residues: CASSRLTAFYGYTF. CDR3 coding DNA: TGTGCCAGCAGCCGCCTGACAGCTTTCTATGGCTACACCTTC.

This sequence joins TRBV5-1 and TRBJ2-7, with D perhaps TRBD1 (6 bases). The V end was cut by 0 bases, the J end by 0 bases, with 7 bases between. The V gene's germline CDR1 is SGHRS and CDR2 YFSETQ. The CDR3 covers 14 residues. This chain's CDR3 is CASSLGQASYEQYF. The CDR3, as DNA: TGCGCCAGCAGCTTGGGACAGGCCTCCTACGAGCAGTACTTC.

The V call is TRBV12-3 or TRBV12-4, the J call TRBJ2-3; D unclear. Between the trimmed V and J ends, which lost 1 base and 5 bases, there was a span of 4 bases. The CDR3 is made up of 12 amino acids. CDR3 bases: TGTGCCAGCAGTTTAGATATAGATACGCAGTATTTT. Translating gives CASSLDIDTQYF.

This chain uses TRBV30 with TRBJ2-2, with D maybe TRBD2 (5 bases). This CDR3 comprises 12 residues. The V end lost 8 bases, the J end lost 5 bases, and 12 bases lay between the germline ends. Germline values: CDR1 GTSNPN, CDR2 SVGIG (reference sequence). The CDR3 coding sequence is TGTGCCGGAGGAGGCGGGACCGGGGAGCTGTTTTTT. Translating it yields CAGGGGTGELFF.